This T cell receptor beta chain was profiled in a study of vaccination and CD4 T cells after COVID-19. The treatment denotes: approximately 11-day PBMC culture with coronavirus spike peptide pools or control peptides (ViraFEST assay). Worth noting for this clonotype: What it binds is unknown.

The CDR3 runs 15 residues. The germline CDR1 and CDR2 sequences are MNHNS and SASEGT. The ends were cut back, 4 bases at V and 4 bases at J, with 14 bases in the middle. With the Oncomine TCR Beta short-read assay, DNA from cultured CD4+ T cells was sequenced. TCRdb used MiXCR to reprocess the PCR reads, holding one entry per CDR3 protein. This table has about 15,000 distinct CDR3 sequences, approximately 42% appearing once. This sequence was found in a human donor with COVID-19. The chain has TRBV6-1 and TRBJ1-3; a weak D match, TRBD1 (5 bases). The sample was cultured CD4+ T cells from blood. For the CDR3, the DNA is TGTGCCAGCAGTGCAACTCAGGGCACCGGAAACACCATATATTTT. As protein: CASSATQGTGNTIYF.